This T cell receptor (beta chain) was sequenced in a study of blood T cell repertoires in COVID-19. Study information: T cells, B-cell-depleted T cells, or PBMCs supplied cDNA or gDNA.

Across about two dozen US areas, participants ranged in age from roughly 18 to 95 years. Self-reported history from a screening survey and questionnaire set each donor's cohort. Generated by immunoSEQ multiplex PCR, the TCRdb table keeps only in-frame clones and is missing some. Among approximately 360,000 clones listed, 87% were seen once. The CDR3 is 14 residues long. Germline V gene sequence: CDR1 KGHSH, CDR2 LQKENI. Trimming took 0 bases from V and 1 from J, leaving 6 bases between them. The sequenced sample was PBMCs or T cells enriched from blood (not recorded which). The TCR sequence derives from a man in his forties in a cohort exposed to, infected with or recovered from COVID-19 (not recorded which). V is TRBV18 and J is TRBJ2-5; D might be TRBD2 (5 bases). The CDR3 coding sequence is TGTGCCAGCTCACCACCCCGGGGCCAAGAGACCCAGTACTTC. It yields the protein CASSPPRGQETQYF.